Given below is one T cell receptor beta chain in context. V lost 8 bases to trimming and J lost 0 bases, with 5 bases between them. The CDR3 has 13 amino acids. Germline CDR1 is MGHRA and CDR2 is YSYEKL. These data are taken from a study of chronic HIV infection and antiretroviral therapy. Via MiXCR, TCRdb re-called the 5' RACE reads, giving one row per CDR3 protein. The sample carries under 55,000 distinct CDR3 sequences, about 19% recorded once. The chain uses TRBV4-1 and TRBJ2-6; TRBD2 is a possible D gene (5 bases). The source material was peripheral blood. The sequence came from an adult who had HIV and had not received antiretroviral therapy, or was an uninfected healthy control (not recorded which). CDR3 DNA: TGCGCCAGCCGGGGCTCTGGGGCCAACGTCCTGACTTTC. It translates to CASRGSGANVLTF.